This TCR beta chain was profiled in a study of CD8 T cells in Susac syndrome. Random hexamers served to reverse transcribe about 0.45 to 1 ug RNA. Multiplex immunoSEQ PCR targeted 54 Vbeta and 13 Jbeta TCR beta segments. TCRdb processed the immunoSEQ multiplex PCR reads anew with MiXCR; each CDR3 protein has one entry. This sample has about 76,000 distinct CDR3 sequences, with 75% to 95% found just once. The authors carried out high-throughput sequencing of TCR beta. They applied it to CD8+ and CD4+ T cells obtained from blood. The authors negatively isolated CD8+ and CD4+ T cells and FACS-enriched TEMRA cells. CDR1 is MNHEY, CDR2 SMNVEV, per germline (reference sequence). V was pared by 2 bases and J by 4 bases, with 17 bases between. The CDR3 has 16 residues.

The source is a human donor with multiple sclerosis. This chain links TRBV27 with TRBJ1-1, with D perhaps matching TRBD1 (5 bases). The sequenced material came from CD8+ T cells from PBMCs. Here the CDR3 DNA reads TGTGCCAGCAGTTTAGGGGGGGGATATGGTAGCACTGAAGCTTTCTTT. As protein: CASSLGGGYGSTEAFF.